This T cell receptor (beta chain) was sequenced in a study of blood T cell repertoires in COVID-19 (TCRdb year 2020). Background for the entire study: Samples covering the acute and convalescent phases of COVID-19 were provided by collaborators in the United States, Italy and Spain. The material from the prospective study consisted of cDNA or gDNA derived from T cells, B-cell-depleted T cells, or PBMCs. The samples were drawn from two sources: the first 160 participants of the ongoing ImmuneRACE study, and over 950 subjects contributed by 6 global collaborators. The dataset comprised deeply sampled blood TCRbeta repertoires from subjects exposed to, actively infected with, or recovered from COVID-19. Where available, HLA class I and class II types were taken from metadata supplied by the sample provider and were not determined by assay-based typing. The repertoires were made available in a free public database intended to serve as a resource for research on the immune response to SARS-CoV-2. Nearly every sample came with metadata listing a de-identified subject ID, COVID-19 status, age in years and sex.

V is cut back by 5 bases and J by 8 bases, with 7 bases in the junction unmatched. The CDR3 sequence holds 14 residues, the cysteine and phenylalanine included. Solely the CDR3 DNA is kept, with 42 bases framed from the first base. CDR1 and CDR2, per the germline V gene, are SGHTS and YDEGEE. Collaborating institutions collected whole blood in K2EDTA tubes following their own protocols. For TCRbeta analysis, collaborators shipped samples in one of three forms: frozen whole blood, isolated PBMCs, or DNA extracted from either of those sample types. Points the paper makes about the study in general: The quantity of clinical and demographic metadata differed by source and by participant and was supplied without curation.

Worth noting for this clone: There is no known antigen for this receptor. Base qualities were left out, and no much larger clone turns up one base away.

The immunoSEQ Assay, a bias-controlled multiplex PCR, was used to amplify TCRbeta CDR3 regions from genomic DNA. On the authors' methods: The number of nucleated cells in each sample was estimated from the amplification of reference gene primers within the assay. To quantify the absolute abundance of each unique TCRbeta CDR3 rearrangement, sequence reads were collapsed and filtered. For each sample, productive Simpson clonality was calculated as the square root of Simpson's diversity index across productive rearrangements. Imported from immuneACCESS, the table was reduced by TCRdb to in-frame sequences with V and J called. These copies leave out some clones; in studies compared against another copy, an unresolved V gene accounts for under half, and the cause of the remainder is not known. V and J calls and clone size are as listed in that table; D and trimming were resolved from the DNA. The table for this sample lists some 21,000 clones; 75% to 90% of them were counted only once. The ten largest clones represent 10% to 15% of the sample.

Sequencing was done on a sample of peripheral blood. The V gene is TRBV5-8 and the J gene is TRBJ1-4; TRBD1 matches 9 bases in the middle. This receptor was obtained from an elderly woman with active or convalescent COVID-19. The bases are TGTGCCAGCAGAGCGGGACAGGGTCGCGAAAAACTGTTTTTT. Its coded protein is CASRAGQGREKLFF.